The 17 T cell receptor beta chains below were found in one sample sequenced in a study of T cell responses to AZD1222 COVID-19 vaccine. Only in-frame clones appear in the TCRdb table, and some are missing; sequencing was by immunoSEQ multiplex PCR. The sample consists of about 130,000 clones, 70% to 90% of them appearing once. The specimen was peripheral blood, collected on day 0 of AZD1222 vaccination. These TCRs come from an adult in good health.

This chain connects TRBV13 to TRBJ2-1; 7 bases align to TRBD2. Germline CDR1 is PRHDT and CDR2 is FYEKMQ (reference sequence). The CDR3 length is 14 residues. Germline trimming cut 5 bases from V and 7 bases from J; bases unmatched to any gene: 8. CDR3 sequence (DNA): TGTGCCAGCAGCCCTACGGGGGGTACGAATGAGCAGTTCTTC. This codes for CASSPTGGTNEQFF.

This clone was observed once. The chain couples TRBV19 to TRBJ1-1; D uncertain. This CDR3 is built from 14 residues. Germline V CDR1 and CDR2: LNHDA, SQIVND (reference sequence). V was shortened by 4 bases and J by 3 bases, with 12 bases between the two germline ends. CDR3 amino acids: CASSTWRVDTEAFF. The CDR3 bases are TGTGCCAGTAGTACCTGGAGGGTGGACACTGAAGCTTTCTTT.

The J gene is TRBJ1-1, the V gene TRBV5-8; 9 nucleotides match TRBD1. The CDR3 spans 15 residues. Germline values: CDR1 SGHTS, CDR2 YDEGEE. The junction had 6 bases not matched to a gene; V was cut back by 0 bases and J by 6 bases. In DNA form, the CDR3 reads TGTGCCAGCAGCTTGGGCGACAGGGGGATCGCTGAAGCTTTCTTT. Translating gives CASSLGDRGIAEAFF.

V and J are TRBV30 and TRBJ2-4; D gene uncertain. Per germline, CDR1 GTSNPN and CDR2 SVGIG (reference sequence). Between the trimmed V and J ends, which lost 2 bases and 0 bases, there was a span of 11 bases. The CDR3 sequence is 15 residues long. The CDR3 sequence: CAWSIGRLAKNIQYF. In nucleotides, the CDR3 is TGTGCCTGGAGTATAGGTAGACTAGCCAAAAACATTCAGTACTTC.

As to this clone: At one boundary the junction diverges from the germline segment, which might be a read error. At the DNA level, this CDR3 is encoded by other sequences in the same sample as well. The CDR3 spells CASSSGDSPLHF. CDR3 in DNA: TGCGCCAGCAGTTCAGGGGATTCACCCCTTCACTTT. The chain combines TRBV10-2 with TRBJ1-6, with a tentative D call TRBD1 (6 bases). CDR1 is WSHSY and CDR2 is SAAADI in the germline V gene. The CDR3 is 12 amino acids.

The V and J genes are TRBV9 and TRBJ2-2; D may correspond to TRBD1 or TRBD2 (5 bases each). The germline V gene encodes CDR1 SGDLS and CDR2 YYNGEE. The ends were cut back, 4 bases at V and 6 bases at J, with 7 bases in the middle. The length of the CDR3 is 12 residues. The CDR3 DNA follows: TGTGCCAGCAGCTGGGGACCCGGGGAGCTGTTTTTT. Protein product: CASSWGPGELFF.

The rearrangement uses TRBV2 and TRBJ1-5; D is uncertain. Per germline, CDR1 SNHLY and CDR2 FYNNEI. V gave up 3 bases and J gave up 3 bases, with 9 bases separating them. This CDR3 region has 14 residues. The CDR3 loop reads CASSDDRNNQPQHF. The CDR3 DNA is TGTGCCAGCAGTGACGATAGGAACAATCAGCCCCAGCATTTT.

This chain uses TRBV19 with TRBJ2-1; unclear D gene. V lost 3 bases, J lost 9 bases, and 3 bases lay in between. The CDR3 totals 10 residues. Per the germline V gene, CDR1 is LNHDA and CDR2 is SQIVND (reference sequence). CDR3 protein: CASSMGEQFF. The CDR3, as DNA: TGTGCCAGTAGTATGGGTGAGCAGTTCTTC.

The chain carries TRBV10-3 and TRBJ1-1, with D uncertain. The length of the CDR3 is 14 residues. CDR1 and CDR2 from the germline V gene are ENHRY and SYGVKD. Trimming left V 0 bases short and J 0 bases short, with 5 bases between. In DNA, the CDR3 is TGTGCCATCAGTGAGTCGTCAGTGAACACTGAAGCTTTCTTT. It specifies CAISESSVNTEAFF.

The genes are TRBV21-1 and TRBJ1-1. TRBV21-1 is given as a pseudogene. This CDR3 spans 14 amino acids. CDR3 sequence (DNA): TGTGCCAGCTACGGGAGGGGGCGAGGCGCTGAAGCTTTCTTT. This sequence encodes CASYGRGRGAEAFF.

The CDR3 loop reads CASSESLGGTDTQYF. DNA of the CDR3: TGCGCCAGCAGTGAGTCGCTGGGGGGCACAGATACGCAGTATTTT. V usage is TRBV10-2 and J usage is TRBJ2-3, with D perhaps given as TRBD1 or TRBD2 (5 bases each). V was shortened by 0 bases and J by 1 base, with 8 bases between the two germline ends. The CDR3 extends over 15 amino acids. The germline V gene has CDR1 WSHSY and CDR2 SAAADI.

The gene calls are TRBV11-2 and TRBJ2-7; D gene unclear. V lost 5 bases and J 2 bases, leaving 16 bases between the germline ends. CDR3 size: 15 residues. Germline values: CDR1 SGHAT, CDR2 FQNNGV. The CDR3 sequence: CASSPSGQTTYEQYF. In nucleotides, the CDR3 is TGTGCCAGCAGCCCATCCGGGCAAACAACCTACGAGCAGTACTTC.

The chain employs TRBV30 and TRBJ1-5; TRBD1 might be the D (6 bases). The CDR3 has 14 residues. V was cut by 3 bases and J by 0 bases, with 9 bases left in between. Germline values: CDR1 GTSNPN, CDR2 SVGIG (reference sequence). The CDR3 protein is CAWSGQFSNQPQHF. The DNA for the CDR3 is TGTGCCTGGAGCGGACAGTTTAGCAATCAGCCCCAGCATTTT.

The chain employs TRBV30 and TRBJ1-1; TRBD1 is a possible D gene (5 bases). The V end was cut by 2 bases, the J end by 3 bases, with 7 bases between. Germline V gene lookup returns CDR1 GTSNPN and CDR2 SVGIG (reference sequence). CDR3 length: 12 residues. CDR3 DNA: TGTGCCTGGAGTCGGGGGTACACTGAAGCTTTCTTT. Its translation: CAWSRGYTEAFF.

The rearrangement joins TRBV5-1 to TRBJ1-5; D unclear. Trimming pared 5 bases from V and 2 bases from J, leaving 8 bases between. The length of the CDR3 is 13 residues. Germline CDR1 and CDR2: SGHRS and YFSETQ. CDR3 coding DNA: TGCGCCAGCAGTTGGACGGGCAATCAGCCCCAGCATTTT. Residues: CASSWTGNQPQHF.

The chain couples TRBV7-2 to TRBJ2-5; D gene ambiguous. Deletions cut 4 bases from V and 2 bases from J, with 8 bases between. Germline lookup yields CDR1 SGHTA and CDR2 FQGNSA. The CDR3 extends over 13 amino acids. The CDR3, as DNA: TGTGCCAGCAGCTCAGTGGATCAAGAGACCCAGTACTTC. This sequence encodes CASSSVDQETQYF.

This sequence joins TRBV6-2 or TRBV6-3 and TRBJ2-7, with 8 nucleotides matching TRBD1. Germline V CDR1 and CDR2: MNHEY, SVGEGT. This CDR3 comprises 13 residues. The V segment lost 5 bases and the J segment 5 bases; nucleotides outside the gene matches: 5. The CDR3 is CASSLDREHEQYF. In nucleotides, the CDR3 is TGTGCCAGCAGTCTGGACAGGGAGCACGAGCAGTACTTC.